A single TCR beta chain is shown here with its context. At least ten counts were recorded for this clonotype. Which antigen it targets is not known. Base-call qualities are not available, and no considerably larger clone is one nucleotide away. CDR1 is given as SGHRS and CDR2 as YFSETQ, both from the germline V gene. The CDR3 covers 15 residues, taking in both the cysteine and the phenylalanine. Of the read, only the CDR3 DNA is kept; its 45 bases are in frame from base 1. V and J are truncated by 4 bases and 0 bases respectively, leaving an intervening sequence of 12 bases. From the second PCR step onward, the TCR alpha chain libraries and the TCR beta chain libraries were amplified separately. To determine each donor's CMV status, fresh PBMCs were stimulated overnight with CMV viral lysate, and IFNgamma production from CD4+ T cells was then assessed. CD4 T cells were positively selected using Miltenyi beads, after which CD8 T cells were positively selected from the CD4-negative fraction. Cells were stained for CD3, CD4, CD8, CD45RA, CD27 and a live/dead dye and were sorted on a BD Aria II into four subsets based on CD45RA and CD27. A few healthy volunteers provided blood, and each donor's sample was split into CD4 and CD8 T cells and then further divided into four differentiation subsets. Around 120 ml of peripheral blood was drawn per donor, and PBMC were isolated by Ficoll-Paque PLUS density-gradient centrifugation. Sorted cells were lysed in RLT buffer, after which RNA was extracted using a Qiagen RNeasy kit and stored at -80 degrees C.

This specimen comes from a study of naive and memory T cell subsets (dated by TCRdb to about 2017). Regarding the study in general: Sorted naive and memory T cell subsets from peripheral blood were analyzed in the study using a UMI-based, open-source pipeline for TCR alpha and beta sequencing. The results of the functional CMV T cell responses matched the IgG serology results in every case. RNA was DNase-treated and reverse transcribed with TCR constant-region primers, mostly using SuperScript III.

Receptor amplification or capture employed UMI-ligation and nested PCR. To cover both TRBC1 and TRBC2, the beta constant-region primer consisted of an equimolar mix of two oligonucleotides. The ligated cDNA went through four rounds of PCR with nested alpha and beta constant-region primers together with the SP2 primer. A single-stranded oligonucleotide containing the SP2 primer and a 12-nucleotide UMI was joined to the 3' end of the cDNA by T4 RNA ligase 1. The ligation reaction was kept at 16 degrees C for about 19-25 hours. To avoid over-amplification, PCR2 was usually performed as a SYBR Green qPCR and halted once a predetermined threshold was reached. Apart from the first purification, every purification step used Agencourt AMPure XP magnetic beads. Libraries were quantified by Qubit and checked on a TapeStation, where a main peak was expected near 650 bp. Pooled libraries were sequenced on an Illumina MiSeq using v2 2x251 paired-end kits, and typically 1-2 million reads were obtained per sample. Each sample was pooled at 4 nM, and about 5-8% PhiX was included to help cluster recognition. In the original analysis: Using tag matching that tolerated one base-pair mismatch, Decombinator assigned V and J genes to FASTQ reads that had been processed by Demultiplexor. UMIs were used by Collapsinator to correct both sequencing errors and frequency errors arising from PCR heterogeneity. CDR3Translator translated TCRs and extracted CDR3s from the conserved cysteine to the FGXG phenylalanine, flagging non-productive sequences. Gini, Shannon entropy and inverse Simpson indices were calculated on repertoires subsampled to equal numbers of UMI-defined TCRs. Within the linear range, a power law was fitted to clonotype abundance distributions using maximum likelihood. For one naive CD8 sample, the pipeline and MIGEC produced similar UMI counts, unique TCR numbers and clonal distributions. The repertoires were searched for around 7,000 CMV-associated CDR3 sequences that had been compiled from VDJdb and a published dataset. TCRdb reprocessed the public reads (quality trimming at Q25 with fastp, clone calling with MiXCR) and kept in-frame beta chains. Rows are combined by CDR3 protein, so each entry shows the most common genes and DNA. Clone size and V and J calls follow TCRdb, not the original study. Within this sample are 95,000 to 150,000 distinct CDR3 sequences, with roughly 36% of them counted one time only. The ten largest clones take up 0.9% of the sample.

Results the study describes overall, beyond this receptor: RNA-based TCR counts may be influenced by expression changes linked to T cell activation and differentiation. TCR abundance followed a power law whose exponent differed between naive and memory subsets but was consistent across the three individuals. Following error correction, more than 95% of naive TCR sequences occurred only once, which made naive abundance distributions much steeper than those of memory subsets. The repertoire findings for the naive and memory subsets could not be validated against a ground truth because none was available. A clonotype was defined as a single alpha or beta chain sequence rather than as a paired alpha/beta receptor. In both CD4 and CD8 cells, a rise in Gini index and a fall in Shannon and inverse Simpson diversity were observed from naive through CM, EM and EMRA.

This sequence uses TRBV5-1 and TRBJ2-3, with no confident D gene call. The specimen was central memory CD4+ T cells from blood. The cell subset or site label here, explained by the study, means: central memory, CD45RA- CD27+. The sequence was collected from a human donor in good health. The CDR3 protein: CASSNDTASTDTQYF. The nucleotide sequence is given as TGCGCCAGCAGCAACGACACAGCTAGCACAGATACGCAGTATTTT.